This TCR beta chain is from a study of blood T cell repertoires in COVID-19. The overall study: Donors in the United States, Italy and Spain gave samples during acute or convalescent COVID-19.

Participants, roughly 18 to 90 years old, spanned fewer than 25 US areas. Each exposed participant met a COVID-19 case in the 2 weeks preceding study entry. The CDR3 has 15 residues. V was trimmed by 4 bases and J by 0 bases, leaving 12 bases between them. Germline assignment: CDR1 LNHNV and CDR2 YYDKDF (reference sequence). Per the original data handling: Quantification of nucleated cells was approximated via reference gene primer amplification. TCRdb keeps only in-frame clones here, not all; method: immunoSEQ multiplex PCR. The V and J calls and the clone size are those of that table, but D and trimming were determined from the DNA. This sample has 150,000 to 200,000 clones, with around 80% found just once.

The receptor's source is a man in his sixties or seventies who had been exposed to COVID-19. The sample taken for sequencing was PBMCs or T cells enriched from blood (not recorded which). This chain joins TRBV15 and TRBJ1-1; no firm D call. The CDR3 sequence is CATSMPGSMNTEAFF. CDR3 nucleotides: TGTGCCACCAGCATGCCCGGGAGCATGAACACTGAAGCTTTCTTT.